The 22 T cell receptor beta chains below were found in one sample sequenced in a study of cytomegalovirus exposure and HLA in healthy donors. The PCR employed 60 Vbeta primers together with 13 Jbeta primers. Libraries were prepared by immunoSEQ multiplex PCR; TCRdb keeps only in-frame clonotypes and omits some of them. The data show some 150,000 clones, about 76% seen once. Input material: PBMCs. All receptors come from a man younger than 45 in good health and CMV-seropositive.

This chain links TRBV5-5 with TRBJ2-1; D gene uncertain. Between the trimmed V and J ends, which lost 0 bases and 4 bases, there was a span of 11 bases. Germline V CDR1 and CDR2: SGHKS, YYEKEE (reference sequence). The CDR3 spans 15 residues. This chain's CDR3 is CASSLGGNSYNEQFF. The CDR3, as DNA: TGTGCCAGCAGCTTGGGCGGCAACTCTTACAATGAGCAGTTCTTC.

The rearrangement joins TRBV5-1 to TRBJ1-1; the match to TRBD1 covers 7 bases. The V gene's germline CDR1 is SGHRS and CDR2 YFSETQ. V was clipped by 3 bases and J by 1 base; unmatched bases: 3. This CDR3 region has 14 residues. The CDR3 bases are TGCGCCAGCAGCTCGGGGGACAGGAACACTGAAGCTTTCTTT. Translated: CASSSGDRNTEAFF.

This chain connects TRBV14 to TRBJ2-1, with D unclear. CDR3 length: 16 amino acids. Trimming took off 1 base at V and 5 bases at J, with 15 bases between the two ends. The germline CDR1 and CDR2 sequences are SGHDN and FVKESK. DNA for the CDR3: TGTGCCAGCAGCCAAGGCGGAACGGTCCACAACAATGAGCAGTTCTTC. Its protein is CASSQGGTVHNNEQFF.

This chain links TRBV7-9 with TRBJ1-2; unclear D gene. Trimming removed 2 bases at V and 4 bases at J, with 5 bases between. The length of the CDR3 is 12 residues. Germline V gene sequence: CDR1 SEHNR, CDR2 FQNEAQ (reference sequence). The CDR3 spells CASSLTSYGYTF. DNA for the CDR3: TGTGCCAGCAGCTTAACTTCCTATGGCTACACCTTC.

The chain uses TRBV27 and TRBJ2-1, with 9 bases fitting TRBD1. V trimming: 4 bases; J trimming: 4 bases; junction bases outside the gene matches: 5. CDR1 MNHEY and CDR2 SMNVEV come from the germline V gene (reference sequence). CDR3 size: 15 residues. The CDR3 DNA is TGTGCCAGCAGTTACCCGGGACAGGGATACAATGAGCAGTTCTTC. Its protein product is CASSYPGQGYNEQFF.

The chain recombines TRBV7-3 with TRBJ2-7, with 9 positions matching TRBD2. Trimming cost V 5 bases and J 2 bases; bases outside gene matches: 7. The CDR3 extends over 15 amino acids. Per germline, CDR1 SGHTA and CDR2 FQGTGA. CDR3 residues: CASSRLAGEAYEQYF. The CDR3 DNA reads TGTGCCAGCAGCCGTTTAGCGGGAGAGGCCTACGAGCAGTACTTC.

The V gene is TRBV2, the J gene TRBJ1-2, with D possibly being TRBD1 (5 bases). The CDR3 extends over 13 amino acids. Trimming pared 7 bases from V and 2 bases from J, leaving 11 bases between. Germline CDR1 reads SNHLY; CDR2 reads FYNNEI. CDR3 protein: CASTPGLNYGYTF. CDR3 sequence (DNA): TGTGCCAGCACGCCGGGACTCAACTATGGCTACACCTTC.

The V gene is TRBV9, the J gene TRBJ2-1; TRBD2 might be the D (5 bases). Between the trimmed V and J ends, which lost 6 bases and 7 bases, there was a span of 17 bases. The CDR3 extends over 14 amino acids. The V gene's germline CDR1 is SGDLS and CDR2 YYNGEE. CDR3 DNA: TGTGCCAGCAACCGAGGGCCCCTCGGGAATGAGCAGTTCTTC. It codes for CASNRGPLGNEQFF.

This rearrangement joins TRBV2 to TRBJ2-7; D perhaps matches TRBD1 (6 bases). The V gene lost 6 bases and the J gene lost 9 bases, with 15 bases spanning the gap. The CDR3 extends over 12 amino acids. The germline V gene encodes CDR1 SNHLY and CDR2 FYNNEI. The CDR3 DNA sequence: TGTGCCAGCAGCTCCCTTTTGGGGGCGCAGTACTTC. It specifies CASSSLLGAQYF.

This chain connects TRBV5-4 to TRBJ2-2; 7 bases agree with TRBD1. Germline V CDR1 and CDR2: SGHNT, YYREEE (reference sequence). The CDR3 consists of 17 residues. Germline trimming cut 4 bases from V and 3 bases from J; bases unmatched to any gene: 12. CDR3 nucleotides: TGTGCCAGCAGCCCATACGAGGACAGGTGGGACACCGGGGAGCTGTTTTTT. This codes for CASSPYEDRWDTGELFF.

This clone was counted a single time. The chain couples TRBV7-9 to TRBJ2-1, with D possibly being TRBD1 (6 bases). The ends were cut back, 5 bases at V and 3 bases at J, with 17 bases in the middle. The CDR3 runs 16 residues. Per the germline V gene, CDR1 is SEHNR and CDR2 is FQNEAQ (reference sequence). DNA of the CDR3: TGTGCCAGCAGCCCAGTAGGGGGACACGGCTACAATGAGCAGTTCTTC. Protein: CASSPVGGHGYNEQFF.

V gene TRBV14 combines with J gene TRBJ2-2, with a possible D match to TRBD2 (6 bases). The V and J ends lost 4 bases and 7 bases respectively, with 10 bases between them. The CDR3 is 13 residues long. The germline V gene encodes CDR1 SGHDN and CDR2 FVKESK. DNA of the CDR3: TGTGCCAGCAGCCTAGCGGATTTCGGGGAGCTGTTTTTT. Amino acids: CASSLADFGELFF.

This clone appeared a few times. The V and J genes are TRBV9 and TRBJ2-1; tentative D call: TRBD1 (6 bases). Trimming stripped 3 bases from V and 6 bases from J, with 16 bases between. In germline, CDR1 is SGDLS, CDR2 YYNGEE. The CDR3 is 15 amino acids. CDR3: CASSEGGYRGNEQFF. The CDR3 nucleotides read TGTGCCAGCAGCGAAGGGGGATACAGAGGCAATGAGCAGTTCTTC.

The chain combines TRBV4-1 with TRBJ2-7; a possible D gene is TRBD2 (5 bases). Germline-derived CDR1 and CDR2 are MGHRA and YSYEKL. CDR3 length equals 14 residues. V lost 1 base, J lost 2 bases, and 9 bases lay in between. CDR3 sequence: CASSQGSGAYEQYF. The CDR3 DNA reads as TGCGCCAGCAGCCAAGGGTCCGGGGCCTACGAGCAGTACTTC.

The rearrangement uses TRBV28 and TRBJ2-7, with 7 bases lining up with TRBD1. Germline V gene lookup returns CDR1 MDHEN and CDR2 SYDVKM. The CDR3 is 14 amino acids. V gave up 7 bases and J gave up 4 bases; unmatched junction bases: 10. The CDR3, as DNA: TGTGCCAGCACCGAGGGACAGATGGTTTACGAGCAGTACTTC. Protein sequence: CASTEGQMVYEQYF.

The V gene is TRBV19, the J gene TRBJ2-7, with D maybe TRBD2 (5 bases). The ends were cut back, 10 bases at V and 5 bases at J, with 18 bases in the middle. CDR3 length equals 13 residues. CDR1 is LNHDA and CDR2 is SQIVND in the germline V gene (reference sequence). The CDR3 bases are TGTGCCACCAACAGACCCGGGGTAAACGAGCAGTACTTC. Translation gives CATNRPGVNEQYF.

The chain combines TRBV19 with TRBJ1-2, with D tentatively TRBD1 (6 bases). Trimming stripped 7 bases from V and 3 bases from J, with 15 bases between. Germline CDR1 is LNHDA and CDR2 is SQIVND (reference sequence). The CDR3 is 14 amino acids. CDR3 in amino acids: CASKRGGPYYGYTF. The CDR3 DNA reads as TGTGCCAGTAAGCGCGGGGGGCCGTACTATGGCTACACCTTC. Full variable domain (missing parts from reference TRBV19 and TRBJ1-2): DGGITQSPKYLFRKEGQNVTLSCEQNLNHDAMYWYRQDPGQGLRLIYYSQIVNDFQKGDIAEGYSVSREKKESFPLTVTSAQKNPTAFYLCASKRGGPYYGYTFGSGTRLTVV.

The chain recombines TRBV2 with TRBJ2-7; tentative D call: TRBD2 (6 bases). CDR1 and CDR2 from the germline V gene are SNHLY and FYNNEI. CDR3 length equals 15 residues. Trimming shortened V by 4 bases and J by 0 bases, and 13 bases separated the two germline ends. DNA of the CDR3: TGTGCCAGCAGTGTAGCGGAGCTCCTCTCCTACGAGCAGTACTTC. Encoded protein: CASSVAELLSYEQYF.

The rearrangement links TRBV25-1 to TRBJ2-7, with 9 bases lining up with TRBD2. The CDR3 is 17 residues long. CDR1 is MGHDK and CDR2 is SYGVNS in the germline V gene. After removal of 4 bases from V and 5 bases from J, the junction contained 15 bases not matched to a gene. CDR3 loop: CASSVAGARSRSHEQYF. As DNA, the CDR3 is TGTGCCAGCAGTGTAGCGGGAGCTAGGTCCCGATCCCACGAGCAGTACTTC.

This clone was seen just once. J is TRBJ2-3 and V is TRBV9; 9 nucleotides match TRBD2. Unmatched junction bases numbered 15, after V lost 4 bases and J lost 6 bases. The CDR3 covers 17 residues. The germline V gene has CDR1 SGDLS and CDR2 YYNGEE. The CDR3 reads CASSPLGAGGPGDTQYF. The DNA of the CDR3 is TGTGCCAGCAGCCCCCTGGGGGCGGGGGGGCCGGGGGATACGCAGTATTTT.

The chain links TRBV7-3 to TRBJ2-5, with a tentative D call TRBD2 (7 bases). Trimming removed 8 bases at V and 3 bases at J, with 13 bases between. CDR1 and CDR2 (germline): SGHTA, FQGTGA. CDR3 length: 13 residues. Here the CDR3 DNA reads TGTGCCAGCCGGGGGGCAGGAAAAGAGACCCAGTACTTC. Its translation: CASRGAGKETQYF.

The CDR3 DNA sequence: TGTGCCAGCAGCTCGGACAGGGGCAAGCAGACCCAGTACTTC. Encoded protein: CASSSDRGKQTQYF. V usage is TRBV7-2 and J usage is TRBJ2-5, with 9 bases aligning to TRBD1. CDR1 and CDR2 (germline): SGHTA, FQGNSA. The CDR3 extends over 14 amino acids. V shed 4 bases, J shed 6 bases, and the junction held 6 bases outside the gene matches.